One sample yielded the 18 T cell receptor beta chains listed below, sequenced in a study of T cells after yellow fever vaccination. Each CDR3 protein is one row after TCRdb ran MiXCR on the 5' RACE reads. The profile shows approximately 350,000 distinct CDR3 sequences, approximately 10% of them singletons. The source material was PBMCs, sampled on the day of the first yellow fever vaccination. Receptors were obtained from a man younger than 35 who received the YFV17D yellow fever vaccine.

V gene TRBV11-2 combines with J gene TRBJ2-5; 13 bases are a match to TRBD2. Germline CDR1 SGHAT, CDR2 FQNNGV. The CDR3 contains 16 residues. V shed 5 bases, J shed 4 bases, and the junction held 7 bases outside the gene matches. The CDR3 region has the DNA TGTGCCAGCAGCGGTACTAGCGGGGGGGTTGGAGAGACCCAGTACTTC. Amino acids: CASSGTSGGVGETQYF.

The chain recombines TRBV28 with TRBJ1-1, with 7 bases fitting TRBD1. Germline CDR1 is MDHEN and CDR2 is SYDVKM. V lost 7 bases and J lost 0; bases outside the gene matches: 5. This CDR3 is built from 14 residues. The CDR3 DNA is TGTGCCAGCAACCTCAGGGGGGTGAACACTGAAGCTTTCTTT. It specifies CASNLRGVNTEAFF.

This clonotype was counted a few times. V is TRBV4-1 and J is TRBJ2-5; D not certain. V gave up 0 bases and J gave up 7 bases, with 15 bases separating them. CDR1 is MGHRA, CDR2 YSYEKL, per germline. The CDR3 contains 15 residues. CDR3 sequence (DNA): TGCGCCAGCAGCCAAGAATCCGCCGTTCTGGGGACCCAGTACTTC. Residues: CASSQESAVLGTQYF.

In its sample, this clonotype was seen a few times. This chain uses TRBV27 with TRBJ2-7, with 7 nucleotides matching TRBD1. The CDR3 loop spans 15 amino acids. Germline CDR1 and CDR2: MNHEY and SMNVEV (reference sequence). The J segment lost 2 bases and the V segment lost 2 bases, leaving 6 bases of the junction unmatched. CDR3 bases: TGTGCCAGCAGTTTAAAAGGGGGCGCGGCCTACGAGCAGTACGTC. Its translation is CASSLKGGAAYEQYV.

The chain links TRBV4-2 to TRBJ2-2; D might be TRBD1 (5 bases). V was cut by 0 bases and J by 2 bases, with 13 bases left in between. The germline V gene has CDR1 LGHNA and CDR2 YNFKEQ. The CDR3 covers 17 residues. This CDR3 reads CASSQDPRVFNTGELFF. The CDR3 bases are TGTGCCAGCAGCCAAGATCCCAGGGTCTTCAACACCGGGGAGCTGTTTTTT.

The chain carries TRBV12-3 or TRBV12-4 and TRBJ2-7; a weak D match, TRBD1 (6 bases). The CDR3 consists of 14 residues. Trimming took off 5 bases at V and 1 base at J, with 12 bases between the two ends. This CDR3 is CASSAGDPSYEQYF. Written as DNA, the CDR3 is TGTGCCAGCAGTGCAGGGGACCCGTCCTACGAGCAGTACTTC.

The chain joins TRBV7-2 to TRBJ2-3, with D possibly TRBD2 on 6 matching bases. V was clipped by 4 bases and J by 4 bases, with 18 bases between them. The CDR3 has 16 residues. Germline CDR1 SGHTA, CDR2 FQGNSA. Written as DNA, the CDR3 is TGTGCCAGCAGCTACCTGGGGACTTCCTATTCAGATACGCAGTATTTT. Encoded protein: CASSYLGTSYSDTQYF.

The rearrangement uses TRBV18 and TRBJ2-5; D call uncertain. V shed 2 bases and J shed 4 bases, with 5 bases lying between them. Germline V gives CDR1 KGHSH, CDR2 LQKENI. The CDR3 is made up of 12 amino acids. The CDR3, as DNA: TGTGCCAGCTCACCAAACGGAGAGACCCAGTACTTC. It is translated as CASSPNGETQYF.

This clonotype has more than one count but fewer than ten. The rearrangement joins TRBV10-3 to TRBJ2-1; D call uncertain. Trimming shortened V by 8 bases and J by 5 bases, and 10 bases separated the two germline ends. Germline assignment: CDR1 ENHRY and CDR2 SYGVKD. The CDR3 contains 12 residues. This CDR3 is CAISFANNEQFF. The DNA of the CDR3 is TGTGCCATCTCTTTTGCGAACAATGAGCAGTTCTTC.

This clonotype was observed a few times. Here the CDR3 reads CASTPSRAGSLGGGYTF. The CDR3 nucleotides read TGTGCCAGCACCCCATCCCGGGCGGGGTCCCTCGGTGGGGGCTACACCTTC. The genes are TRBV21-1 and TRBJ1-2; the table assigns TRBD1, which was not confirmed against the DNA. TRBV21-1 is a listed pseudogene. The CDR3 is 17 residues long.

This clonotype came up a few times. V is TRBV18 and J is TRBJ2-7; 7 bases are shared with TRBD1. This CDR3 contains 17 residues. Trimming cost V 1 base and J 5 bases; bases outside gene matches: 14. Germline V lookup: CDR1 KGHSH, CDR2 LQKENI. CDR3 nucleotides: TGTGCCAGCTCACCACGACAGGGAAGCTCCTATCTTAACGAGCAGTACTTC. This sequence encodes CASSPRQGSSYLNEQYF.

The CDR3 DNA reads TGTGCCACCAGTGAGGGGGGCAGAGCGAACACCGGGGAGCTGTTTTTT. Its translation is CATSEGGRANTGELFF. This sequence joins TRBV24-1 and TRBJ2-2, with D possibly called TRBD1 or TRBD2 (6 bases each). The germline V and J ends were trimmed by 4 bases and 0 bases, with 11 bases remaining between them. Looked up from germline, CDR1 is KGHDR and CDR2 is SFDVKD. There are 16 residues in the CDR3.

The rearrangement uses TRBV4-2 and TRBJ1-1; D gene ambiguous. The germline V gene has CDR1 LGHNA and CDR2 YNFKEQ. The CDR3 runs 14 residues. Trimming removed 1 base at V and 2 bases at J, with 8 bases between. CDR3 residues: CASSQAGFNTEAFF. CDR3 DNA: TGTGCCAGCAGCCAAGCTGGATTTAACACTGAAGCTTTCTTT.

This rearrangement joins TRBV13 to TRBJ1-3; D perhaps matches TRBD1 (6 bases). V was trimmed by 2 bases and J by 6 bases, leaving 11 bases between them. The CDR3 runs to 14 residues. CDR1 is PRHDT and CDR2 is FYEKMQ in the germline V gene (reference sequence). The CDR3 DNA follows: TGTGCCAGCAGCTTACCCGGACAGTTAAACACCATATATTTT. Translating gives CASSLPGQLNTIYF.

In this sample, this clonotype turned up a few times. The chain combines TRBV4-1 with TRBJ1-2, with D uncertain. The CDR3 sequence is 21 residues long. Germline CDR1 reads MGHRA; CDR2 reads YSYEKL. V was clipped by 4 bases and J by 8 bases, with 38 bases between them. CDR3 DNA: TGCGCCAGCAGCCCGCCAGCAACACAAGATTTACTATTTTGGGAAGCGCAGGGCTACACCTTC. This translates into CASSPPATQDLLFWEAQGYTF.

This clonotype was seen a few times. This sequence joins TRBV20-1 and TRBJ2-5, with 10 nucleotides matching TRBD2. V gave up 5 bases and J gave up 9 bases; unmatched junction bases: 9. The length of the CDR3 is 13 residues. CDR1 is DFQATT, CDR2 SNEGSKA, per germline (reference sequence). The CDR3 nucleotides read TGCAGTGCTGGGACTAGCGCCGCAGGGGCCCAGTACTTC. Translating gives CSAGTSAAGAQYF.

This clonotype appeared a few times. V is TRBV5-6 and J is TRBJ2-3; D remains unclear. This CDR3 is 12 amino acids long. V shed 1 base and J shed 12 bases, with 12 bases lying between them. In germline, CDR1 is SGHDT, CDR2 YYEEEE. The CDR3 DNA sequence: TGTGCCAGCAGCTTGTGGGTCATGCACCAGTATTTT. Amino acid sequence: CASSLWVMHQYF.

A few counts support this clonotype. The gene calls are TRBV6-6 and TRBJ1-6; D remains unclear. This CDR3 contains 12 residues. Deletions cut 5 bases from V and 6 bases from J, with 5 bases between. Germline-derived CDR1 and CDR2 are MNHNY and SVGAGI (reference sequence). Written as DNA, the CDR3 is TGTGCCAGCAGTCCCTTTAATTCACCCCTCCACTTT. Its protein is CASSPFNSPLHF.